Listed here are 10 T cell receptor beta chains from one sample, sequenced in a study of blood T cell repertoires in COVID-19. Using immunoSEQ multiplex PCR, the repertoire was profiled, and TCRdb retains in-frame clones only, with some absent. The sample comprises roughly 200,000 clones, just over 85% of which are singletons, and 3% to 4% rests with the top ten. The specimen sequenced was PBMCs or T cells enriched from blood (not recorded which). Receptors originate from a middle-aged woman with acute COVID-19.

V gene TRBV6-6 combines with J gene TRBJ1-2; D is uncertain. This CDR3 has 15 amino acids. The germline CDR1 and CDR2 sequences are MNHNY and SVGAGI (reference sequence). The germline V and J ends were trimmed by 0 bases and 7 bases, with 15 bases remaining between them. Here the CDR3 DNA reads TGTGCCAGCAGTTACTCTGCCCAGGTGGCCGGTGGCTACACCTTC. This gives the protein CASSYSAQVAGGYTF.

CDR3 sequence reads: CATSRTRGADTQYF. For the CDR3, the DNA is TGTGCCACCAGCAGAACCCGGGGGGCAGATACGCAGTATTTT. The gene calls are TRBV15 and TRBJ2-3, with 7 positions matching TRBD2. CDR1 is LNHNV and CDR2 is YYDKDF in the germline V gene (reference sequence). V lost 2 bases, J lost 4 bases, and 3 bases stayed unmatched. The CDR3 totals 14 residues.

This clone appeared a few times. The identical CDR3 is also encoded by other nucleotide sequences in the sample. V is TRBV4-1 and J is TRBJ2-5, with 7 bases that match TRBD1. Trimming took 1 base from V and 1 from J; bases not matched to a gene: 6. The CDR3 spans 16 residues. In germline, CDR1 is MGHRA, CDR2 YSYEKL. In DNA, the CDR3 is TGCGCCAGCAGCCAAGTTTTCCGACAGGGCCAAGAGACCCAGTACTTC. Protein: CASSQVFRQGQETQYF.

This chain's CDR3 is CASSFLAGGVAGELFF. As DNA, the CDR3 is TGCGCCAGCAGCTTTCTAGCGGGAGGTGTGGCCGGGGAGCTGTTTTTT. V gene TRBV5-1 combines with J gene TRBJ2-2, with TRBD2 matching over 11 bases. This CDR3 has 16 amino acids. Germline assignment: CDR1 SGHRS and CDR2 YFSETQ. With 2 bases clipped from V and 6 bases from J, the junction kept 6 bases outside the gene matches.

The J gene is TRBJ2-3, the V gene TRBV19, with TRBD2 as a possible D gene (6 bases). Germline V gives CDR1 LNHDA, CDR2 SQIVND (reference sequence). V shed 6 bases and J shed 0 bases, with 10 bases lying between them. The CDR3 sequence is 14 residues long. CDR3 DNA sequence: TGTGCCAGTAGACTCAGCGGGAGCACAGATACGCAGTATTTT. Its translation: CASRLSGSTDTQYF. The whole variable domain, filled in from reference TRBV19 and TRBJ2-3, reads DGGITQSPKYLFRKEGQNVTLSCEQNLNHDAMYWYRQDPGQGLRLIYYSQIVNDFQKGDIAEGYSVSREKKESFPLTVTSAQKNPTAFYLCASRLSGSTDTQYFGPGTRLTVL.

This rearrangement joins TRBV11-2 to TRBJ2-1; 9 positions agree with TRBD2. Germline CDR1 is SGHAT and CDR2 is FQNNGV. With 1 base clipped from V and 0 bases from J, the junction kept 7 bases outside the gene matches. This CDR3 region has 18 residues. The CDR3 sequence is CASSLVWLAGSSYNEQFF. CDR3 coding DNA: TGTGCCAGCAGCTTAGTATGGCTAGCGGGGAGCTCCTACAATGAGCAGTTCTTC.

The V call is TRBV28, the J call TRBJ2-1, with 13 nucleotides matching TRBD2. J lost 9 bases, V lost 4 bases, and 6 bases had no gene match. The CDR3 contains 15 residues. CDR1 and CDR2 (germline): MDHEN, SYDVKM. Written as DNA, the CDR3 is TGTGCCAGCAGTTCCTGGACTAGCGGGAGTGGTGAGCAGTTCTTC. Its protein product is CASSSWTSGSGEQFF.

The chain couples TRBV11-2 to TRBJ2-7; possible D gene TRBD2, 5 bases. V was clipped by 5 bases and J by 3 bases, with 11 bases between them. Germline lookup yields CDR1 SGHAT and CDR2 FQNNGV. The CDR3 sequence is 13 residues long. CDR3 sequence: CASSPSRDYEQYF. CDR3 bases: TGTGCCAGCAGCCCATCCCGGGACTACGAGCAGTACTTC.

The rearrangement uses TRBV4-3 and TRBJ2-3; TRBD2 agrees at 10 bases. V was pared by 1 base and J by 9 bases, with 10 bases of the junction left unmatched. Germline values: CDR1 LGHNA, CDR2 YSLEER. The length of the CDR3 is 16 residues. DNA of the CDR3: TGCGCCAGCAGCCAAGCTAGCGGGAGTTCCCGACCGACGCAGTATTTT. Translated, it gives CASSQASGSSRPTQYF.

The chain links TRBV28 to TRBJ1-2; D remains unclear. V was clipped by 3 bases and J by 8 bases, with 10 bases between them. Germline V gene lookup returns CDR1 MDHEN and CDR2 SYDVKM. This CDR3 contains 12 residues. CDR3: CASSFRPKGYTF. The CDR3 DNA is TGTGCCAGCAGTTTCCGCCCTAAAGGCTACACCTTC.